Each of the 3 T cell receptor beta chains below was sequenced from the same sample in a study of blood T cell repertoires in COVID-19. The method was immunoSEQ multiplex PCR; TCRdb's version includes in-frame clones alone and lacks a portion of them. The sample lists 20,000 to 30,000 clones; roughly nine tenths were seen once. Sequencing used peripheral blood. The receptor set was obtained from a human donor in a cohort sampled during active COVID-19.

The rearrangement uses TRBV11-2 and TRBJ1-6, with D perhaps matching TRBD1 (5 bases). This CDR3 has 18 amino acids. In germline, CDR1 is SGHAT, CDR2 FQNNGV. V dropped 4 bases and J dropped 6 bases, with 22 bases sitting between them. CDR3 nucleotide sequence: TGTGCCAGCAGCTCCCGGGAGGGGCGTCCCCCCTTTAATTCACCCCTCCACTTT. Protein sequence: CASSSREGRPPFNSPLHF.

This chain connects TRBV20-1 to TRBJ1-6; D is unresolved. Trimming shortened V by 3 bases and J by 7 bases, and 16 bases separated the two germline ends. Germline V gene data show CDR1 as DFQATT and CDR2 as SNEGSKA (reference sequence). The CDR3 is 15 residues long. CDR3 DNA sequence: TGCAGTGCTAGTCCCTCGGTCGTACCCAATTCACCCCTCCACTTT. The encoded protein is CSASPSVVPNSPLHF.

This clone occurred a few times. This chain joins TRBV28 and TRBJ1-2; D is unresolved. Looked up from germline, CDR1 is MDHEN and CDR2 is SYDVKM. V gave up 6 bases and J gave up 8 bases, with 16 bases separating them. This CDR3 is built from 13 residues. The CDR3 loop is CASSVERARGYTF. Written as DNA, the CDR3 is TGTGCCAGCAGCGTGGAGAGGGCGCGCGGCTACACCTTC.